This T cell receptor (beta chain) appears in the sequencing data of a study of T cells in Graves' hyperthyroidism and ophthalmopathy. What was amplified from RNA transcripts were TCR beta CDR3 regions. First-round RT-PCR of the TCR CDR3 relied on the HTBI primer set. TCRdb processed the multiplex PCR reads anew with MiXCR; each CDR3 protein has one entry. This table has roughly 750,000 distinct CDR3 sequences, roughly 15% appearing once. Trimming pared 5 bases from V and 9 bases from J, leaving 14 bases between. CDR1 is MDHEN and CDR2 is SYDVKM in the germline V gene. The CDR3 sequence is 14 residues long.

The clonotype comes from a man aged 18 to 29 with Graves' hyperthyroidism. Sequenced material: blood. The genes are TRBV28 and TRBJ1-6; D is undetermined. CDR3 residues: CASSAGLGRSPLHF. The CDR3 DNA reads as TGTGCCAGCAGTGCTGGACTAGGACGTTCACCCCTCCACTTT.